These T cell receptor beta chains were read from a single sample in a study of OX40 agonist ivuxolimab in advanced cancers. Generated by immunoSEQ multiplex PCR, the TCRdb table keeps only in-frame clones and is missing some. The sample carries more than 45,000 clones, about four fifths recorded once. Sequences were derived from CD4+ or CD8+ T cells sorted from blood, sampled in a trial of the OX40 agonist ivuxolimab. These receptors were collected from an adult with an advanced solid tumor such as melanoma, head and neck, liver or kidney cancer. Both conserved end residues are part of each CDR3. A D gene is named only where the DNA matches it firmly. A clone size is listed for some rows: how often the clone was seen (once, few, many), or a class if it is expanded.

CAISRESGNEQYF,TGTGCCATCAGTCGGGAGAGTGGCAACGAGCAGTACTTC,-,TRBV10-3,-,TRBJ2-7
CASTRDRGHNEQFF,TGTGCCAGCACCCGGGACAGGGGGCATAATGAGCAGTTCTTC,-,TRBV28,TRBD1,TRBJ2-1
CSVDSTSGRRSEQFF,TGCAGCGTAGATTCCACTAGCGGGAGGCGCAGTGAGCAGTTCTTC,-,TRBV29-1,TRBD2,TRBJ2-1
CAWSLGMMYSPLHF,TGTGCCTGGAGCCTGGGTATGATGTATTCACCCCTCCACTTT,-,TRBV30,-,TRBJ1-6
CASSFGWAKYNSPLHF,TGTGCCAGCAGCTTTGGCTGGGCCAAGTACAATTCACCCCTCCACTTT,-,TRBV11-2,-,TRBJ1-6
CASSLREGMNTEAFF,TGTGCCAGCAGCTTGCGGGAGGGGATGAACACTGAAGCTTTCTTT,-,TRBV2,-,TRBJ1-1
CASSVGRITEAFF,TGTGCCAGCAGTGTAGGACGGATCACTGAAGCTTTCTTT,few,TRBV2,-,TRBJ1-1
CASSSPGTGTETQYF,TGTGCCAGCAGCTCCCCCGGGACTGGTACTGAGACCCAGTACTTC,-,TRBV6-6,-,TRBJ2-5
CASKAGQEKLFF,TGTGCCAGCAAGGCGGGGCAGGAAAAACTGTTTTTT,few,TRBV5-5,-,TRBJ1-4
CASSAEGTGLNTEAFF,TGTGCCAGCAGCGCCGAGGGGACAGGGTTGAACACTGAAGCTTTCTTT,-,TRBV9,TRBD1,TRBJ1-1
CASSPELGLSRYF,TGTGCCAGCAGCCCGGAATTGGGCCTTTCTAGGTATTTT,-,TRBV5-6,-,TRBJ2-3
CASSPGGPNTDTQYF,TGTGCCAGCAGCCCCGGGGGCCCTAACACAGATACGCAGTATTTT,-,TRBV28,-,TRBJ2-3
CASSLVPTSYEQYF,TGTGCCAGCAGCTTAGTGCCGACCTCCTACGAGCAGTACTTC,medium-sized,TRBV5-4,-,TRBJ2-7
CSVESLDSYEQYF,TGCAGCGTTGAGAGTCTCGATTCCTACGAGCAGTACTTC,-,TRBV29-1,-,TRBJ2-7
CASSQGQGFINEKLFF,TGTGCCAGCAGCCAAGGACAGGGGTTTATTAATGAAAAACTGTTTTTT,-,TRBV7-9,TRBD1,TRBJ1-4
CASSKEDRNQPQHF,TGTGCCAGCAGTAAAGAGGACAGAAATCAGCCCCAGCATTTT,few,TRBV2,-,TRBJ1-5
CASSSSGLAGNQPQHF,TGTGCCAGTAGTAGTTCGGGGTTGGCTGGCAATCAGCCCCAGCATTTT,-,TRBV19,-,TRBJ1-5
CASRGAGAAEQYF,TGTGCCAGCAGGGGGGCAGGGGCTGCCGAGCAGTACTTC,-,TRBV6-1,-,TRBJ2-7
CASSPWPNGETQYF,TGTGCCAGCTCACCTTGGCCGAACGGGGAGACCCAGTACTTC,few,TRBV18,-,TRBJ2-5
CASRRGAEETQYF,TGTGCCAGCAGGAGGGGCGCGGAGGAGACCCAGTACTTC,few,TRBV2,-,TRBJ2-5
CASGHLQDDGDTIYF,TGTGCCAGCGGTCACTTACAGGACGACGGGGACACCATATATTTT,-,TRBV19,-,TRBJ1-3
CASSPPGTREAEQFF,TGTGCCAGCAGCCCGCCCGGGACTAGGGAGGCTGAGCAGTTCTTC,-,TRBV11-2,TRBD2,TRBJ2-1
CASSLRTGASGELFF,TGTGCCAGCAGCTTAAGGACAGGGGCTTCCGGGGAGCTGTTTTTT,-,TRBV7-8,TRBD1,TRBJ2-2
CASSSRDRGLETQYF,TGTGCCAGCAGTTCCAGGGACAGGGGATTGGAGACCCAGTACTTC,-,TRBV6-6,TRBD1,TRBJ2-5
CASSPETPTRGYTF,TGTGCCAGCTCACCAGAAACCCCCACACGAGGCTACACCTTC,-,TRBV18,-,TRBJ1-2
CASSQDNPLRLPLAKNIQYF,TGCGCCAGCAGCCAAGATAATCCGTTGCGGTTACCACTAGCCAAAAACATTCAGTACTTC,-,TRBV4-1,-,TRBJ2-4
CAIRGGSTDTQYF,TGTGCCATCCGTGGCGGGAGCACAGATACGCAGTATTTT,-,TRBV6-6,-,TRBJ2-3
CASSAPGTIGTDTQYF,TGTGCCAGCAGCGCGCCCGGGACGATAGGCACAGATACGCAGTATTTT,-,TRBV5-4,-,TRBJ2-3
CASSTGHQGTYGYTF,TGCGCCAGCAGCACGGGACACCAGGGGACGTATGGCTACACCTTC,-,TRBV5-1,-,TRBJ1-2
CASSSLAGVQETQYF,TGTGCCAGCAGCTCACTAGCGGGGGTACAAGAGACCCAGTACTTC,-,TRBV7-8,TRBD2,TRBJ2-5
CASSAVRDGYTF,TGTGCCAGCAGTGCGGTCAGGGATGGCTACACCTTC,-,TRBV28,-,TRBJ1-2
CASSFDRPDLHF,TGTGCCAGCAGTTTTGATAGACCGGACCTCCACTTT,-,TRBV2,-,TRBJ1-6
CASSLGLRNTEAFF,TGTGCCAGCAGCTTGGGGCTACGCAACACTGAAGCTTTCTTT,-,TRBV7-8,-,TRBJ1-1
CASSPFGRSPDQETQYF,TGCGCCAGCAGTCCCTTCGGGAGATCCCCCGACCAAGAGACCCAGTACTTC,-,TRBV5-1,-,TRBJ2-5
CASSSDSSGNTIYF,TGTGCCAGCTCATCGGACAGCTCTGGAAACACCATATATTTT,-,TRBV18,-,TRBJ1-3
CASSIETFKGRAGYTF,TGTGCCAGTAGTATAGAGACCTTTAAGGGAAGAGCTGGCTACACCTTC,few,TRBV19,-,TRBJ1-2
CASSIRLAGLDTQYF,TGTGCCAGCAGCATAAGACTAGCGGGATTGGATACGCAGTATTTT,-,TRBV11-3,TRBD2,TRBJ2-3
CASSPKFGSSYEQYF,TGTGCCAGCAGCCCCAAGTTCGGGAGCTCCTACGAGCAGTACTTC,-,TRBV13,-,TRBJ2-7
CASSKAAGEETQYF,TGTGCCAGCTCAAAAGCGGCGGGCGAAGAGACCCAGTACTTC,-,TRBV18,-,TRBJ2-5
CASTHWGGAPYLIEKLFF,TGCGCCAGCACCCATTGGGGGGGGGCTCCTTACTTAATTGAAAAACTGTTTTTT,-,TRBV4-1,-,TRBJ1-4
CASSPQTSGNVREQFF,TGTGCCAGCAGCCCCCAGACTAGCGGGAACGTTCGTGAGCAGTTCTTC,-,TRBV7-3,TRBD2,TRBJ2-1
CASSGQGLRNQPQHF,TGTGCCAGCAGTGGCCAGGGACTGCGAAATCAGCCCCAGCATTTT,-,TRBV6-1,-,TRBJ1-5
CASTGTGTDTQYF,TGTGCCAGTACCGGGACAGGCACAGATACGCAGTATTTT,few,TRBV19,TRBD1,TRBJ2-3
CASSLVLDLNTGELFF,TGTGCCAGCAGCTTGGTGCTAGACTTGAACACCGGGGAGCTGTTTTTT,-,TRBV5-6,-,TRBJ2-2
CASRAGTAIYEQYF,TGTGCCAGCAGGGCCGGGACAGCAATCTACGAGCAGTACTTC,-,TRBV2,TRBD1,TRBJ2-7
CASSSSIQIYGYTF,TGTGCCAGCAGTTCCTCGATACAGATCTATGGCTACACCTTC,-,TRBV6-5,-,TRBJ1-2
CASSFSRLSYEQYF,TGTGCCAGCAGCTTCTCACGGTTGTCCTACGAGCAGTACTTC,-,TRBV7-6,-,TRBJ2-7
CASRGQGEQYF,TGTGCCAGCAGGGGACAAGGTGAGCAGTACTTC,-,TRBV6-6,-,TRBJ2-7
CASSPLRGAEAFF,TGTGCCAGCTCACCATTGAGGGGGGCCGAAGCTTTCTTT,-,TRBV18,-,TRBJ1-1
CASSRPGQYGYTF,TGCGCCAGCAGCCGTCCTGGACAGTACGGCTACACCTTC,few,TRBV5-1,-,TRBJ1-2
CASSEALLSGLGGYTF,TGTGCCAGCAGTGAAGCGCTTCTGTCTGGACTGGGTGGCTACACCTTC,-,TRBV2,-,TRBJ1-2
CASSYGGRAEAFF,TGTGCCAGCAGTTATGGGGGCAGGGCGGAGGCTTTCTTT,-,TRBV6-6,-,TRBJ1-1
CASSTGGPWPTVTHTDTQYF,TGTGCCAGCAGCACAGGGGGGCCGTGGCCTACCGTAACACACACAGATACGCAGTATTTT,-,TRBV28,TRBD1,TRBJ2-3
CASSIPTGAYYGYTF,TGTGCCAGTAGTATCCCCACAGGGGCCTACTATGGCTACACCTTC,-,TRBV19,TRBD1,TRBJ1-2
CASSFVTLAADRNTGELFF,TGTGCCAGCAGCTTCGTTACTCTAGCGGCCGATCGGAACACCGGGGAGCTGTTTTTT,-,TRBV13,TRBD2,TRBJ2-2